The table lists the clone carrying this T cell receptor beta chain with a few counts. Its specificity is unknown. This specimen comes from a study of beta chain features in type 1 diabetes. Points from the study as a whole: In every one of the four CD4+ subsets, TCRB CDR3s were moderately but significantly shorter in Type 1 diabetes patients. TCRB repertoires of naive, central memory and Treg cells appeared more similar among patients than among healthy donors.

Sequencing targeted expressed TCRB transcripts, as all isolated RNA had been reverse transcribed. Clones were sequenced by immunoSEQ multiplex PCR, and TCRdb holds only the in-frame ones, with some missing. The table includes under 800,000 clones, about 14% detected once. Germline V gives CDR1 SGHDN, CDR2 FVKESK. The V gene lost 2 bases and the J gene lost 4 bases, with 12 bases spanning the gap. CDR3 size: 16 residues. This sequence joins TRBV14 and TRBJ2-6; D tentatively reads TRBD1 or TRBD2 (5 bases each). This receptor was taken from a man younger than 30 in good health. The material sequenced was naive CD4+ T cells from blood. CDR3 in amino acids: CASSQPPGTGANVLTF. The DNA of the CDR3 is TGTGCCAGCAGCCAACCCCCGGGGACCGGGGCCAACGTCCTGACTTTC.